This T cell receptor (beta chain) was obtained from a study of cytomegalovirus exposure and HLA in healthy donors. Study-wide findings and caveats: There were some public TCRs occurring in many donors, but most TCR sequences were rare.

Each donor was healthy, and each was a bone marrow donor. This clone occurred once. Its specificity is not known. The PCR used 60 Vbeta and 13 Jbeta primers. Sequenced by immunoSEQ multiplex PCR; TCRdb stores in-frame clones only, minus some. The sample gives about 110,000 clones, around three quarters of which show up once; 3.1% is in the top ten. The TCR originated in a woman between 35 and 50 years old in good health and CMV-seronegative. Sequencing was carried out using PBMCs.

The CDR3 protein is CASSLYLAGGPDTGELFF. The CDR3 DNA is TGTGCCAGCAGTTTATATCTAGCGGGGGGGCCCGACACCGGGGAGCTGTTTTTT. The chain carries TRBV28 and TRBJ2-2; TRBD2 matches 12 bases. This CDR3 comprises 18 residues. J gave up 3 bases and V 1 base, and 6 bases lay outside the gene matches. Germline CDR1 MDHEN, CDR2 SYDVKM.